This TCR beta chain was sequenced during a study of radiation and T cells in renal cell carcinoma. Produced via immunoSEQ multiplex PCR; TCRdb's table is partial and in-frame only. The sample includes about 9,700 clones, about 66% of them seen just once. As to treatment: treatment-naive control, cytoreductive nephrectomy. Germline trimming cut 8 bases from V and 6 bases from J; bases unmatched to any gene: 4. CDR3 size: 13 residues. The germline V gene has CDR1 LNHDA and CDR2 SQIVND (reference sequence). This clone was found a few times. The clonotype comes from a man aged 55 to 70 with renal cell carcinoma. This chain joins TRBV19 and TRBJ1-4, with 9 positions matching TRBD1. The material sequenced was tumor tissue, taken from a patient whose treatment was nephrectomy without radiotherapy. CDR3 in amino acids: CASAGQGYEKLFF. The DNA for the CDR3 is TGTGCCAGTGCCGGACAGGGGTATGAAAAACTGTTTTTT. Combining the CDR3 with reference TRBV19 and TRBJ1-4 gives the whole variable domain DGGITQSPKYLFRKEGQNVTLSCEQNLNHDAMYWYRQDPGQGLRLIYYSQIVNDFQKGDIAEGYSVSREKKESFPLTVTSAQKNPTAFYLCASAGQGYEKLFFGSGTQLSVL.